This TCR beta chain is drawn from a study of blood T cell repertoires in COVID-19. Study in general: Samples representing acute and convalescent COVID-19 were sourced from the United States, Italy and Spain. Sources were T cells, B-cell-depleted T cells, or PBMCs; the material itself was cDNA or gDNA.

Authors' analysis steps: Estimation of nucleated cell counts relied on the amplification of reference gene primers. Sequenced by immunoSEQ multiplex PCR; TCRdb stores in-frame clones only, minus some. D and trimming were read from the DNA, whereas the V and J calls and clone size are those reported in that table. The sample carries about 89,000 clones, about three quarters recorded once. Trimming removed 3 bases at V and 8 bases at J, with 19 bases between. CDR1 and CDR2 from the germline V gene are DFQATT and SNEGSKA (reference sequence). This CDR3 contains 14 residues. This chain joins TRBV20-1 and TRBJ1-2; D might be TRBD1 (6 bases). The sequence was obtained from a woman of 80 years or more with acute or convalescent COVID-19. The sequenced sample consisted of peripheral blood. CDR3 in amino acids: CSASQQGSMTGYTF. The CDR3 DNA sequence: TGCAGTGCTAGTCAGCAGGGGAGTATGACGGGCTACACCTTC.